This entry describes one T cell receptor (beta chain). Its antigen is still unknown. J lost 4 bases, V lost 7 bases, and 7 bases had no gene match. There are 14 residues in the CDR3. Germline V gives CDR1 DFQATT, CDR2 SNEGSKA (reference sequence). This sample is drawn from a study of T cell repertoires in cytomegalovirus infection. Study context: Both CMV infection and a matching HLA type were indicated by public TCR beta signatures.

TCRdb re-analysed the reads in MiXCR, keeping a single row per CDR3 protein. Counted here are 45,000 to 50,000 distinct CDR3 sequences, approximately 19% occurring once; the ten biggest clones make up 53%. Findings of the study overall: HLA-C-restricted, CMV-specific TCR beta clonotypes were dominant ex vivo.

The TCR comes from a human donor in good health (CMV status not recorded). Some clones in this sample may be carry-over from other donors' samples. This chain uses TRBV20-1 with TRBJ2-1; 10 nucleotides align to TRBD1. The sample here was CD8+ T cells from cultured PBMCs, taken from culture after CMV antigen stimulation. The CDR3 DNA is TGCAGTGGGGTGGGGACAGGGGAATACAATGAGCAGTTCTTC. It yields the protein CSGVGTGEYNEQFF.